The next 23 T cell receptor beta chains were all read from a single sample in a study of control samples from healthy donors and cancer patients. Only in-frame clones appear in the TCRdb table, and some are missing; sequencing was by immunoSEQ multiplex PCR. The repertoire consists of around 230,000 clones, with about 94% occurring once and the leading ten covering more than 1.3%. The specimen was blood. These receptors came from a man in his fifties or sixties in good health.

CDR3 protein: CASSVTGYYGYTF. DNA for the CDR3: TGTGCCAGCAGCGTGACAGGGTATTATGGCTACACCTTC. V is TRBV12-3 or TRBV12-4 and J is TRBJ1-2, with TRBD1 identical over 7 bases. J was trimmed by 5 bases and V by 6 bases; bases with no gene match: 6. The CDR3 contains 13 residues.

This clone appeared a single time. The rearrangement joins TRBV6-5 to TRBJ1-2, with 12 bases fitting TRBD1. Per germline, CDR1 MNHEY and CDR2 SVGAGI. This CDR3 region has 14 residues. J gave up 7 bases and V 5 bases, and 5 bases lay outside the gene matches. CDR3 loop: CASSRPGQGAGYTF. CDR3 DNA sequence: TGTGCCAGCAGTCGGCCGGGACAGGGGGCTGGCTACACCTTC.

The CDR3 nucleotides are TGTGCCAGCAGCTTAGAGGGGGGGAGGGACTTCTATTTT. It encodes CASSLEGGRDFYF. The chain joins TRBV7-2 to TRBJ2-3, with D maybe TRBD2 (7 bases). This CDR3 is built from 13 residues. Germline loops: CDR1 SGHTA, CDR2 FQGNSA. The germline V and J ends were trimmed by 1 base and 15 bases, with 17 bases remaining between them.

The chain recombines TRBV19 with TRBJ1-1; the D is unclear. The length of the CDR3 is 14 residues. The V end was cut by 9 bases, the J end by 4 bases, with 18 bases between. The V gene's germline CDR1 is LNHDA and CDR2 SQIVND (reference sequence). The CDR3 reads CASIAGGMSTEAFF. The CDR3 nucleotides read TGTGCCAGCATTGCTGGCGGGATGAGCACTGAAGCTTTCTTT.

In this sample, this clone turned up once. This chain joins TRBV28 and TRBJ2-7; possible D gene TRBD1, 5 bases. In germline, CDR1 is MDHEN, CDR2 SYDVKM. V was trimmed by 5 bases and J by 0 bases, leaving 17 bases between them. The length of the CDR3 is 16 residues. Here the CDR3 reads CASSRNRFLTSYEQYF. As DNA, the CDR3 is TGTGCCAGCAGTCGGAACAGGTTTCTCACCTCCTACGAGCAGTACTTC.

V and J are TRBV18 and TRBJ1-1; 7 bases line up with TRBD1. Trimming removed 1 base from V and 0 bases from J; junction bases left unmatched: 8. Germline CDR1 and CDR2: KGHSH and LQKENI. The CDR3 totals 17 residues. CDR3 loop: CASSPLTGAYMNTEAFF. In nucleotides, the CDR3 is TGTGCCAGCTCACCACTAACAGGGGCGTATATGAACACTGAAGCTTTCTTT.

In nucleotides, the CDR3 is TGTGCCAGCATTCTTAGCGGGGCCACTGAAGCTTTCTTT. Protein sequence: CASILSGATEAFF. The rearrangement joins TRBV28 to TRBJ1-1; weak D call: TRBD1 (5 bases). This CDR3 has 13 residues. Germline values: CDR1 MDHEN, CDR2 SYDVKM. V gave up 7 bases and J gave up 4 bases, with 13 bases separating them.

The chain uses TRBV3-1 (or the pseudogene TRBV3-2) and TRBJ2-5; D remains unclear. The length of the CDR3 is 13 residues. The germline V gene encodes CDR1 LGHDT and CDR2 YNNKEL (reference sequence). V gave up 4 bases and J gave up 1 base, with 7 bases separating them. The CDR3 sequence: CASSLTLQETQYF. The CDR3 bases are TGTGCCAGCAGCCTTACACTCCAAGAGACCCAGTACTTC.

The chain couples TRBV24-1 to TRBJ1-5, with no clear D. The CDR3 runs to 13 residues. Between the trimmed V and J ends, which lost 4 bases and 6 bases, there was a span of 9 bases. Germline-derived CDR1 and CDR2 are KGHDR and SFDVKD. This CDR3 is CATSEVGSQPQHF. For the CDR3, the DNA is TGTGCCACCAGTGAAGTGGGCAGTCAGCCCCAGCATTTT.

The chain couples TRBV7-2 to TRBJ1-1, with D unresolved. Trimming removed 3 bases from V and 5 bases from J, with 7 bases in between. The CDR3 loop spans 12 amino acids. Germline V gene lookup returns CDR1 SGHTA and CDR2 FQGNSA. The CDR3 spells CASSLAETEAFF. CDR3 DNA sequence: TGTGCCAGCAGCTTGGCGGAGACTGAAGCTTTCTTT.

The rearrangement joins TRBV9 to TRBJ2-3; 10 positions match TRBD2. Germline loops: CDR1 SGDLS, CDR2 YYNGEE. Germline trimming cut 4 bases from V and 6 bases from J; bases unmatched to any gene: 8. The CDR3 spans 15 residues. The CDR3 DNA reads TGTGCCAGCAGCCCTAGCGGGGGCCGGGGTGATACGCAGTATTTT. Translation gives CASSPSGGRGDTQYF.

The rearrangement links TRBV5-1 to TRBJ1-4; 8 nucleotides match TRBD1. The CDR3 totals 17 residues. The trim removed 4 bases at V and 1 base at J, leaving 9 bases unmatched. Germline V gene sequence: CDR1 SGHRS, CDR2 YFSETQ. The CDR3 protein is CASSPITGGQTNEKLFF. The CDR3 DNA sequence: TGCGCCAGCAGCCCAATTACAGGGGGGCAAACTAATGAAAAACTGTTTTTT.

In its sample, this clone was seen once. The J gene is TRBJ1-3, the V gene TRBV28, with 7 bases aligning to TRBD1. This CDR3 has 18 residues. The germline V gene has CDR1 MDHEN and CDR2 SYDVKM. After removal of 2 bases from V and 0 bases from J, the junction contained 10 bases not matched to a gene. The CDR3 reads CASSLPAVTGVSGNTIYF. DNA for the CDR3: TGTGCCAGCAGTTTACCCGCTGTAACAGGGGTCTCTGGAAACACCATATATTTT.

The chain recombines TRBV7-9 with TRBJ2-5; D ambiguous. Germline V gene data show CDR1 as SEHNR and CDR2 as FQNEAQ (reference sequence). V dropped 0 bases and J dropped 0 bases, with 11 bases sitting between them. The CDR3 is 16 amino acids. CDR3 DNA: TGTGCCAGCAGCTTAGCACCCGGCACGTACCAAGAGACCCAGTACTTC. As protein: CASSLAPGTYQETQYF.

This sequence joins TRBV19 and TRBJ1-1; perhaps TRBD1 as D (6 bases). With 8 bases removed from V and 1 base from J, the gap between germline ends came to 11 bases. Germline V gives CDR1 LNHDA, CDR2 SQIVND (reference sequence). The CDR3 sequence is 13 residues long. Here the CDR3 reads CASRDRRNTEAFF. The CDR3 nucleotides read TGTGCCAGTCGAGACAGGCGGAACACTGAAGCTTTCTTT.

The chain links TRBV7-9 to TRBJ1-1, with no clear D. V lost 5 bases and J 0 bases, leaving 19 bases between the germline ends. Germline-derived CDR1 and CDR2 are SEHNR and FQNEAQ (reference sequence). The CDR3 totals 17 residues. The CDR3 loop reads CASSPPTYAGVNTEAFF. As DNA, the CDR3 is TGTGCCAGCAGCCCCCCCACTTATGCAGGCGTGAACACTGAAGCTTTCTTT.

The rearrangement uses TRBV2 and TRBJ1-6; D unresolved. In germline, CDR1 is SNHLY, CDR2 FYNNEI. The V end was cut by 4 bases, the J end by 12 bases, with 16 bases between. The CDR3 sequence is 14 residues long. Written as DNA, the CDR3 is TGTGCCAGCAGTGGGATTATCGGGGAGGGACCCCTCCACTTT. The encoded protein is CASSGIIGEGPLHF.

This sequence joins TRBV5-1 and TRBJ1-1; D is possibly TRBD1 (5 bases). The CDR3 consists of 15 residues. V lost 4 bases to trimming and J lost 1 base, with 14 bases between them. Germline V gene sequence: CDR1 SGHRS, CDR2 YFSETQ. The CDR3 bases are TGCGCCAGCAGCACGGGGGACGGCACGAACACTGAAGCTTTCTTT. It specifies CASSTGDGTNTEAFF.

The chain employs TRBV6-1 and TRBJ2-7; D gene ambiguous. CDR3 length: 12 amino acids. The germline V gene has CDR1 MNHNS and CDR2 SASEGT. The V and J ends lost 1 base and 3 bases respectively, with 4 bases between them. DNA of the CDR3: TGTGCCAGCAGTGAAGGGGACTACGAGCAGTACGTC. Protein product: CASSEGDYEQYV.

This clone was detected once. The rearrangement joins TRBV7-2 to TRBJ2-1, with D hard to call. This CDR3 comprises 13 residues. Deletions cut 0 bases from V and 6 bases from J, with 6 bases between. Germline CDR1 and CDR2: SGHTA and FQGNSA. DNA for the CDR3: TGTGCCAGCAGCTTAGCTAGTATCAATGAGCAGTTCTTC. Translating it yields CASSLASINEQFF.

The chain joins TRBV6-5 to TRBJ1-2; D is undetermined. The CDR3 length is 15 residues. V was trimmed by 0 bases and J by 0 bases, leaving 8 bases between them. Germline CDR1 reads MNHEY; CDR2 reads SVGAGI. This CDR3 is CASSYSLIANYGYTF. The CDR3 nucleotides are TGTGCCAGCAGTTACTCGCTCATAGCTAACTATGGCTACACCTTC.

The chain uses TRBV6-5 and TRBJ1-3; no clear D. From germline, CDR1 is MNHEY and CDR2 SVGAGI. V lost 4 bases and J lost 4, with 14 bases in between. The CDR3 length is 15 residues. The DNA for the CDR3 is TGTGCCAGCAGTTCGAGCTGGGCCGGGGGAAACACCATATATTTT. Protein product: CASSSSWAGGNTIYF.

In its sample, this clone was seen a few times. CDR3 sequence: CSARDAGEQYV. The DNA of the CDR3 is TGCAGTGCTAGAGATGCAGGCGAGCAGTACGTC. The chain uses TRBV20-1 and TRBJ2-7; D is undetermined. The CDR3 is made up of 11 amino acids. Deletions cut 0 bases from V and 6 bases from J, with 6 bases between. Germline CDR1 and CDR2: DFQATT and SNEGSKA (reference sequence).